The sequence of this T cell receptor (beta chain) was determined in a study of radiation and T cells in renal cell carcinoma. This clone was picked up a small number of times. Time point described: blood 4 weeks post-SBRT, at nephrectomy. Treatment of the sample: 15 Gy SBRT to primary tumor, nephrectomy 4 weeks later. Some clones are missing from TCRdb's copy, which holds only in-frame ones; the method was immunoSEQ multiplex PCR. In the table there are about 86,000 clones, approximately 86% of which are singletons. Trimming took 0 bases from V and 6 from J, leaving 13 bases between them. The CDR3 is 14 amino acids. Germline lookup yields CDR1 GTSNPN and CDR2 SVGIG (reference sequence).

The sample consisted of blood, taken from a patient whose treatment included radiotherapy and nephrectomy. The sequence came from a man aged 50 to 59 with renal cell carcinoma. V gene TRBV30 combines with J gene TRBJ2-3, with D perhaps matching TRBD2 (6 bases). The CDR3 nucleotides are TGTGCCTGGAGTGTATTCACGGGAGTGGATACGCAGTATTTT. Translation: CAWSVFTGVDTQYF.